These 4 T cell receptor beta chains originate from one sample sequenced in a study of blood T cell repertoires in COVID-19. Clones were sequenced by immunoSEQ multiplex PCR, and TCRdb holds only the in-frame ones, with some missing. The repertoire includes some 240,000 clones, roughly 82% of them detected once, and approximately 10% sits in the top ten. Sequencing was performed on peripheral blood. Every receptor here comes from a man in his forties or fifties with active or convalescent COVID-19.

The chain uses TRBV4-2 and TRBJ1-2, with 10 bases fitting TRBD1. V trimming: 4 bases; J trimming: 3 bases; junction bases outside the gene matches: 8. CDR1 is LGHNA, CDR2 YNFKEQ, per germline. This CDR3 comprises 16 residues. CDR3 nucleotides: TGTGCCAGCAGCCCGACGGGACAGGGGCGAGACTATGGCTACACCTTC. Translating gives CASSPTGQGRDYGYTF.

The chain uses TRBV28 and TRBJ1-4; 11 nucleotides line up with TRBD1. The CDR3 is made up of 15 amino acids. Trimming removed 2 bases from V and 6 bases from J; junction bases left unmatched: 2. Germline V gene lookup returns CDR1 MDHEN and CDR2 SYDVKM. The CDR3 loop reads CASSLTGQGDEKLFF. The CDR3 DNA reads TGTGCCAGCAGTTTAACGGGACAGGGGGATGAAAAACTGTTTTTT. Together with reference TRBV28 and TRBJ1-4, the CDR3 gives the full variable domain: DVKVTQSSRYLVKRTGEKVFLECVQDMDHENMFWYRQDPGLGLRLIYFSYDVKMKEKGDIPEGYSVSREKKERFSLILESASTNQTSMYLCASSLTGQGDEKLFFGSGTQLSVL.

The J gene is TRBJ2-3, the V gene TRBV4-2; 12 nucleotides line up with TRBD2. Germline V gene lookup returns CDR1 LGHNA and CDR2 YNFKEQ. CDR3 length: 16 amino acids. V shed 4 bases and J 6 bases; nucleotides not matched to a gene: 8. DNA of the CDR3: TGTGCCAGCAGCCGGCTCCTAGCGGGGGGGCCGGATACGCAGTATTTT. As protein: CASSRLLAGGPDTQYF.

Only a few counts were recorded for this clone. The chain carries TRBV5-4 and TRBJ1-4; 8 bases fit TRBD1. Germline CDR1 reads SGHNT; CDR2 reads YYREEE (reference sequence). The CDR3 extends over 13 amino acids. V lost 6 bases, J lost 8 bases, and 6 bases stayed unmatched. The CDR3 DNA sequence: TGTGCCAGCAAGGACAGGGAGGGGGAAAAACTGTTTTTT. Amino acids: CASKDREGEKLFF.